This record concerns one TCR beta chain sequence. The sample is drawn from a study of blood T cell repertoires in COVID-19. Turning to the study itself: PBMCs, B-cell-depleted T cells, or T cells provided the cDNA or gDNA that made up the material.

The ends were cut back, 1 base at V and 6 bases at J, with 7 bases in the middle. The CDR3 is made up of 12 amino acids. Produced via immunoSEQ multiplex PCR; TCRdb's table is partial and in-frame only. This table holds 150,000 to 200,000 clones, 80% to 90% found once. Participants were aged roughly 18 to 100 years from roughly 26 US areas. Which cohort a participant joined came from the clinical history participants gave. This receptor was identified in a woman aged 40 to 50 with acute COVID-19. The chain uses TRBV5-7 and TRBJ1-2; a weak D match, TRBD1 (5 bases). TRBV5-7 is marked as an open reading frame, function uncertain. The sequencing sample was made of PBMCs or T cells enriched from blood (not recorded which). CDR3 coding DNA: TGTGCCAGCAGCTTGTTAGGGGATGGCTACACCTTC. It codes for CASSLLGDGYTF.